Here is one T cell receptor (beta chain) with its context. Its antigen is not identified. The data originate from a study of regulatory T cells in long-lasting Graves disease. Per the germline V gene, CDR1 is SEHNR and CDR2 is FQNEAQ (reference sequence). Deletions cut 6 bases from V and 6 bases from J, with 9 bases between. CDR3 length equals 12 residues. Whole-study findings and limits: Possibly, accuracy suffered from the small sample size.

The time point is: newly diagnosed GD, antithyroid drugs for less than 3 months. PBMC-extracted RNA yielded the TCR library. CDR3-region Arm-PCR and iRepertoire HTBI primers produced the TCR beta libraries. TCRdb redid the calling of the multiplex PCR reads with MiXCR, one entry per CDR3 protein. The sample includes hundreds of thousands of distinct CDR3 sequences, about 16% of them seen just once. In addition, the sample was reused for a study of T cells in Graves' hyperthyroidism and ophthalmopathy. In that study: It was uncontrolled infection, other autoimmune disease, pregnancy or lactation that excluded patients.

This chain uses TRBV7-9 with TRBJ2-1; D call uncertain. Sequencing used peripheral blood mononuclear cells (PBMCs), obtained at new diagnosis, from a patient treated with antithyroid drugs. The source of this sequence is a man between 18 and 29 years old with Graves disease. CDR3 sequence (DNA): TGTGCCAGCAGGCATGCTAGCAATGAGCAGTTCTTC. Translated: CASRHASNEQFF.